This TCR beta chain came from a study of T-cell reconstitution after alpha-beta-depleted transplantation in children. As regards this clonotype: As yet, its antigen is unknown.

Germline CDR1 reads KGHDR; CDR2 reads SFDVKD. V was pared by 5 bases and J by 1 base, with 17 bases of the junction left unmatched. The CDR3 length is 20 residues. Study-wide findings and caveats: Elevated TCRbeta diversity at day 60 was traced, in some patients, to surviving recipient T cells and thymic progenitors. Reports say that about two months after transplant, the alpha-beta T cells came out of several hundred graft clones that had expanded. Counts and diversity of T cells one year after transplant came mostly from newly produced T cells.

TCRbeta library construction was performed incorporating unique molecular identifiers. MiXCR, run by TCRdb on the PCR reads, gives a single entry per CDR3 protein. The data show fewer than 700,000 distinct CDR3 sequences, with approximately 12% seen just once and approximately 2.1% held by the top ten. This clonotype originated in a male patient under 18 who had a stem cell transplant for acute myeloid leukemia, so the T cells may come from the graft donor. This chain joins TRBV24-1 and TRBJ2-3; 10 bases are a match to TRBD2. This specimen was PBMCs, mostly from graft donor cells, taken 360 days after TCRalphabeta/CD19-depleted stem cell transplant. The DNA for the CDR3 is TGTGCCACCAGTGCATTTCTTCCAAGCGGGAGGGCCCCCCGCACAGATACGCAGTATTTT. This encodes CATSAFLPSGRAPRTDTQYF.